Listed here is a single T cell receptor beta chain. Antigen unknown. These data originate in a study of cytomegalovirus exposure and HLA in healthy donors. In the study overall: Later analysis reported that the roughly 120 validation repertoires shared the platform of the roughly 700 first-cohort repertoires.

The assay was immunoSEQ multiplex PCR, and TCRdb's table has in-frame clones only and misses some. Of some 120,000 clones listed, around nine tenths are singletons. While the first cohort had several hundred subjects, the donors belonged to the separate validation cohort of roughly 130 subjects. CDR1 SGHTA and CDR2 FQGNSA come from the germline V gene. The CDR3 sequence is 12 residues long. V was clipped by 5 bases and J by 8 bases; unmatched bases: 2. Findings and limits, study-wide: The tendency of first-cohort TCR clusters to co-occur in the 120 validation repertoires was identified by a subsequent analysis.

The chain couples TRBV7-2 to TRBJ1-2; 10 bases fit TRBD1. The specimen was PBMCs. The TCR sequence derives from a man under 40 in good health and CMV-seronegative. CDR3 residues: CASSPDRGGYTF. The CDR3 nucleotides are TGTGCCAGCAGCCCGGACAGGGGGGGCTACACCTTC.